These 32 T cell receptor beta chains were sequenced from one sample in a study of T cell repertoires in cytomegalovirus infection. TCRdb fed the reads into MiXCR, producing one record per CDR3 protein. The sample includes 290,000 or so distinct CDR3 sequences, about 9.1% seen only once; the top ten take approximately 2.4%. Sample: PBMCs. These receptors all stem from a human donor in good health (CMV status not recorded). Some clones in this sample may be carry-over from other donors' samples.

This clonotype was seen many times. The chain has TRBV28 and TRBJ1-1; 8 bases are shared with TRBD1. The CDR3 sequence is 13 residues long. Germline assignment: CDR1 MDHEN and CDR2 SYDVKM. V shed 7 bases and J 6 bases; nucleotides not matched to a gene: 7. CDR3 coding DNA: TGTGCCAGCAACCCACAGGGGGAAGCTGAAGCTTTCTTT. Its protein is CASNPQGEAEAFF.

This clonotype has at least ten counts. The chain uses TRBV11-3 and TRBJ1-6, with D tentatively TRBD1 (6 bases). Trimming cost V 3 bases and J 10 bases, with 13 bases left between them. The V gene's germline CDR1 is SGHNT and CDR2 YENEEA. The CDR3 runs 14 residues. The DNA of the CDR3 is TGTGCCAGCAGCTTGTCAGGGGTCGGCTCACCCCTCCACTTT. This translates into CASSLSGVGSPLHF.

This clonotype occurred many times. The rearrangement uses TRBV5-5 and TRBJ1-3, with TRBD1 identical over 8 bases. CDR3 length equals 15 residues. V dropped 0 bases and J dropped 6; count of bases not matched to a gene: 5. Germline lookup yields CDR1 SGHKS and CDR2 YYEKEE (reference sequence). The chain's CDR3 is CASSLDRDRPNTIYF. The CDR3, as DNA: TGTGCCAGCAGCTTGGATCGGGACAGGCCAAACACCATATATTTT.

This clonotype was recorded at least ten times. The chain links TRBV4-2 to TRBJ1-4, with 11 bases aligning to TRBD1. CDR1 is LGHNA, CDR2 YNFKEQ, per germline. The CDR3 has 15 residues. The V segment lost 4 bases and the J segment 6 bases; nucleotides outside the gene matches: 4. The CDR3 DNA reads TGTGCCAGCAGCCGGACAGGGGGCGTTGATGAAAAACTGTTTTTT. Translation: CASSRTGGVDEKLFF.

This clonotype has ten or more counts. This chain connects TRBV10-3 to TRBJ2-7, with D possibly called TRBD1 or TRBD2 (5 bases each). CDR1 is ENHRY and CDR2 is SYGVKD in the germline V gene. This CDR3 is 15 amino acids long. Trimming took off 6 bases at V and 1 base at J, with 16 bases between the two ends. CDR3 sequence reads: CAISAGASSSYEQYV. DNA of the CDR3: TGTGCCATCAGCGCCGGGGCGTCCTCATCCTACGAGCAGTACGTC.

This clonotype was seen only a few times. The genes are TRBV28 and TRBJ2-6; D might be TRBD2 (6 bases). Trimming stripped 4 bases from V and 10 bases from J, with 20 bases between. Germline CDR1 and CDR2: MDHEN and SYDVKM. The CDR3 is 16 amino acids. The CDR3 nucleotides are TGTGCCAGCAGTTCGCCCTCGACAGCGGGTCCAAACGTCCTGACTTTC. This translates into CASSSPSTAGPNVLTF.

This chain connects TRBV3-1 to TRBJ1-2; D not certain. The germline gives CDR1 LGHDT, CDR2 YNNKEL (reference sequence). V gave up 5 bases and J gave up 8 bases, with 18 bases separating them. This CDR3 is 14 amino acids long. DNA for the CDR3: TGTGCCAGCAGCAACGGGGAGGGATGGGGAGGCTACACCTTC. Protein product: CASSNGEGWGGYTF.

This clonotype was recorded at least ten times. The genes are TRBV7-6 and TRBJ1-2; possibly TRBD1 for D (6 bases). CDR3 length: 14 amino acids. V gave up 3 bases and J gave up 0 bases, with 8 bases separating them. The germline CDR1 and CDR2 sequences are SGHVS and FNYEAQ. The CDR3 coding sequence is TGTGCCAGCAGCTTTGGGGGGCCTAACTATGGCTACACCTTC. Translation: CASSFGGPNYGYTF. The whole variable domain, filled in from reference TRBV7-6 and TRBJ1-2, reads GAGVSQSPRYKVTKRGQDVALRCDPISGHVSLYWYRQALGQGPEFLTYFNYEAQQDKSGLPNDRFSAERPEGSISTLTIQRTEQRDSAMYRCASSFGGPNYGYTFGSGTRLTVV.

At least ten counts were recorded for this clonotype. This rearrangement joins TRBV12-3 or TRBV12-4 to TRBJ1-1; D unclear. The CDR3 contains 14 residues. Between the trimmed V and J ends, which lost 3 bases and 1 base, there was a span of 9 bases. CDR3 sequence (DNA): TGTGCCAGCAGTTTTAGGCTGTCGAACACTGAAGCTTTCTTT. This encodes CASSFRLSNTEAFF.

This clonotype was observed at least ten times. The CDR3 DNA sequence: TGTGCCACAACTAGCGGGGGGTCTCAGTTCAATACGCAGTATTTT. Protein: CATTSGGSQFNTQYF. The chain carries TRBV10-3 and TRBJ2-3; 12 nucleotides match TRBD2. This CDR3 spans 15 amino acids. Unmatched junction bases numbered 12, after V lost 10 bases and J lost 7 bases. CDR1 is ENHRY, CDR2 SYGVKD, per germline.

The sample holds many counts of this clonotype. The chain uses TRBV28 and TRBJ2-1; D gene ambiguous. Germline V gives CDR1 MDHEN, CDR2 SYDVKM. The CDR3 totals 12 residues. V lost 4 bases, J lost 6 bases, and 7 bases lay in between. The DNA for the CDR3 is TGTGCCAGCAGTTCGGCACGCAATGAGCAGTTCTTC. Protein sequence: CASSSARNEQFF.

V and J are TRBV3-1 and TRBJ2-4, with 9 bases lining up with TRBD1. This CDR3 has 13 residues. Germline-derived CDR1 and CDR2 are LGHDT and YNNKEL (reference sequence). Trimming took 4 bases from V and 15 from J; bases not matched to a gene: 10. The chain's CDR3 is CASSPLDRGDRYF. CDR3 DNA: TGTGCCAGCAGCCCACTTGACAGGGGGGATAGGTACTTC.

This clonotype was counted at least ten times. The chain links TRBV29-1 to TRBJ2-1, with D possibly matching TRBD2 (6 bases). V lost 0 bases and J lost 5, with 17 bases in between. The germline V gene has CDR1 SQVTM and CDR2 ANQGSEA. The CDR3 is 16 residues long. CDR3 protein: CSVEDQAASANNEQFF. CDR3 nucleotide sequence: TGCAGCGTTGAAGACCAGGCGGCTAGCGCAAACAATGAGCAGTTCTTC.

The chain recombines TRBV29-1 with TRBJ2-7; D gene unclear. Between the trimmed V and J ends, which lost 5 bases and 5 bases, there was a span of 13 bases. This CDR3 has 12 residues. The germline V gene encodes CDR1 SQVTM and CDR2 ANQGSEA. This CDR3 is CSVSWGRDEQYV. As DNA, the CDR3 is TGCAGCGTTTCCTGGGGTAGGGACGAGCAGTACGTC.

This clonotype has ten or more counts. The chain is built from TRBV10-1 and TRBJ2-2; D possibly corresponds to TRBD2 (6 bases). V dropped 3 bases and J dropped 5 bases, with 16 bases sitting between them. The CDR3 sequence is 16 residues long. Germline V CDR1 and CDR2: WNHNN, SYGVQD (reference sequence). The CDR3 loop is CASSDPVGRGTGELFF. The CDR3 nucleotides are TGCGCCAGCAGTGACCCAGTGGGCCGGGGGACCGGGGAGCTGTTTTTT.

This clonotype was seen at least ten times. The chain recombines TRBV7-2 with TRBJ1-3; 7 nucleotides line up with TRBD1. The CDR3 spans 14 residues. V shed 1 base and J 4 bases; nucleotides not matched to a gene: 1. Germline V CDR1 and CDR2: SGHTA, FQGNSA. The CDR3 sequence: CASSLGQGGNTIYF. The CDR3 DNA reads as TGTGCCAGCAGCTTAGGACAGGGAGGAAACACCATATATTTT.

This clonotype was recorded a few times. The chain links TRBV19 to TRBJ2-1; 7 nucleotides align to TRBD2. Germline assignment: CDR1 LNHDA and CDR2 SQIVND (reference sequence). This CDR3 region has 14 residues. V dropped 6 bases and J dropped 7; count of bases not matched to a gene: 9. For the CDR3, the DNA is TGTGCCAGTAGCAACCCAGCGGGGATAAATGAGCAGTTCTTC. Encoded protein: CASSNPAGINEQFF.

A few counts support this clonotype. This rearrangement joins TRBV20-1 to TRBJ2-1, with a weak D call TRBD2 (5 bases). Looked up from germline, CDR1 is DFQATT and CDR2 is SNEGSKA (reference sequence). V gave up 0 bases and J gave up 9 bases, with 9 bases separating them. The CDR3 sequence is 12 residues long. The CDR3 DNA sequence: TGCAGTGCTAGAGAGGCGGGCGGTGAGCAGTTCTTC. Protein sequence: CSAREAGGEQFF.

This clonotype was recorded at least ten times. The chain employs TRBV20-1 and TRBJ2-1; 7 bases are a match to TRBD2. In germline, CDR1 is DFQATT, CDR2 SNEGSKA (reference sequence). This CDR3 has 14 residues. The junction had 7 bases not matched to a gene; V was cut back by 4 bases and J by 4 bases. The CDR3 protein is CSAKAAGIYNEQFF. The CDR3 DNA sequence: TGCAGTGCTAAAGCAGCGGGGATTTACAATGAGCAGTTCTTC.

The sample holds many counts of this clonotype. This chain uses TRBV28 with TRBJ1-5; no clear D. Trimming removed 4 bases from V and 5 bases from J, with 9 bases in between. The CDR3 contains 13 residues. CDR1 and CDR2 from the germline V gene are MDHEN and SYDVKM. The CDR3 sequence is CASSSGVHQPQHF. The CDR3 coding sequence is TGTGCCAGCAGTTCCGGGGTTCATCAGCCCCAGCATTTT.

In its sample, this clonotype was seen many times. V and J are TRBV29-1 and TRBJ1-1, with D unclear. The length of the CDR3 is 12 residues. The V end lost 5 bases, the J end lost 1 base, and 8 bases lay between the germline ends. Germline V gene lookup returns CDR1 SQVTM and CDR2 ANQGSEA. The CDR3 region is CSVRDWNTEAFF. DNA of the CDR3: TGCAGCGTTCGCGATTGGAACACTGAAGCTTTCTTT.

This clonotype was found many times. The chain joins TRBV12-3 or TRBV12-4 to TRBJ2-2; tentatively, D is TRBD2 (6 bases). CDR3 size: 16 residues. The germline V and J ends were trimmed by 7 bases and 5 bases, with 20 bases remaining between them. CDR3 in amino acids: CASTLVVGGSTGELFF. The CDR3 coding sequence is TGTGCCAGCACCCTCGTCGTGGGGGGATCAACCGGGGAGCTGTTTTTT.

The chain carries TRBV19 and TRBJ2-3, with D possibly called TRBD1 or TRBD2 (6 bases each). This CDR3 is built from 18 residues. Per the germline V gene, CDR1 is LNHDA and CDR2 is SQIVND (reference sequence). V was pared by 3 bases and J by 1 base, with 20 bases between. Here the CDR3 reads CASSMQLGGLGGTDTQYF. The CDR3 DNA is TGTGCCAGTAGTATGCAACTCGGGGGCCTCGGAGGCACAGATACGCAGTATTTT.

The gene calls are TRBV29-1 and TRBJ1-1; no reliable D call. The CDR3 has 12 amino acids. Germline V gene lookup returns CDR1 SQVTM and CDR2 ANQGSEA. V was trimmed by 4 bases and J by 5 bases, leaving 11 bases between them. CDR3 residues: CSVVAGSTEAFF. CDR3 bases: TGCAGCGTTGTTGCGGGAAGTACTGAAGCTTTCTTT.

In its sample, this clonotype was seen a few times. The chain joins TRBV20-1 to TRBJ1-3; D is unclear. The germline CDR1 and CDR2 sequences are DFQATT and SNEGSKA (reference sequence). The ends were cut back, 1 base at V and 0 bases at J, with 10 bases in the middle. The CDR3 has 15 residues. CDR3 amino acids: CSARAGLSSGNTIYF. The CDR3 DNA reads as TGCAGTGCTAGAGCCGGACTGAGCTCTGGAAACACCATATATTTT.

This clonotype was observed at least ten times. The rearrangement uses TRBV20-1 and TRBJ2-6, with TRBD1 as a possible D gene (5 bases). The CDR3 spans 17 residues. V was cut by 0 bases and J by 2 bases, with 14 bases left in between. Germline CDR1 reads DFQATT; CDR2 reads SNEGSKA (reference sequence). Here the CDR3 DNA reads TGCAGTGCTAGAGATTTTAGGGGAACGACTGGGGCCAACGTCCTGACTTTC. Residues: CSARDFRGTTGANVLTF.

In its sample, this clonotype was seen many times. The gene calls are TRBV7-9 and TRBJ1-6, with D uncertain. V lost 7 bases and J lost 8, with 15 bases in between. The CDR3 is made up of 14 amino acids. The germline V gene has CDR1 SEHNR and CDR2 FQNEAQ (reference sequence). As DNA, the CDR3 is TGTGCCAGCAAGCAGGCCCTTCAGGATTCACCCCTCCACTTT. It specifies CASKQALQDSPLHF.

With regard to this clonotype: This may stem from a read error, because a much larger clone lies one nucleotide away. This sequence joins TRBV18 and TRBJ1-5, with D possibly matching TRBD1 (6 bases). The CDR3 is 14 amino acids. The V gene lost 1 base and the J gene lost 6 bases, with 10 bases spanning the gap. Germline V gene data show CDR1 as KGHSH and CDR2 as LQKENI. The CDR3 is CASSPLQGSQPQHF. Written as DNA, the CDR3 is TGTGCCAGCTCACCACTGCAGGGGAGTCAGCCCCAGCATTTT.

This clonotype was observed at least ten times. The chain carries TRBV28 and TRBJ2-1; no firm D call. The CDR3 length is 13 residues. V gave up 2 bases and J gave up 9 bases, with 11 bases separating them. CDR1 and CDR2 from the germline V gene are MDHEN and SYDVKM. CDR3 DNA sequence: TGTGCCAGCAGTTTACGATCTGAGACTGAGCAGTTCTTC. This encodes CASSLRSETEQFF.

This clonotype appeared many times. The chain combines TRBV7-2 with TRBJ2-5; D unclear. V was pared by 2 bases and J by 2 bases, with 9 bases between. The CDR3 is 14 amino acids. Germline V gene lookup returns CDR1 SGHTA and CDR2 FQGNSA. DNA of the CDR3: TGTGCCAGCAGCTTATTGTCTATACAAGAGACCCAGTACTTC. Amino acids: CASSLLSIQETQYF.

The chain employs TRBV20-1 and TRBJ2-1; 11 nucleotides line up with TRBD2. Germline V gene sequence: CDR1 DFQATT, CDR2 SNEGSKA (reference sequence). V dropped 7 bases and J dropped 7; count of bases not matched to a gene: 12. The CDR3 length is 15 residues. The CDR3 loop is CSESSGGDAWNEQFF. The CDR3, as DNA: TGCAGTGAAAGTAGCGGGGGGGATGCTTGGAATGAGCAGTTCTTC.

This clonotype has at least ten counts. The chain links TRBV11-3 to TRBJ2-6, with 8 bases matching TRBD1. CDR1 is SGHNT, CDR2 YENEEA, per germline. Trimming cost V 5 bases and J 4 bases; bases outside gene matches: 10. The CDR3 consists of 17 residues. CDR3 residues: CASSPRQGATGANVLTF. CDR3 coding DNA: TGTGCCAGCAGCCCTAGGCAGGGGGCTACCGGGGCCAACGTCCTGACTTTC.